This T cell receptor (beta chain) originates from a study of OX40 agonist ivuxolimab in advanced cancers. For the study at large: Cancers in dose escalation were hepatocellular, melanoma, renal cell and head and neck.

Germline-derived CDR1 and CDR2 are LNHDA and SQIVND (reference sequence). The CDR3 contains 14 residues. V lost 5 bases, J lost 5 bases, and 5 bases stayed unmatched. Method: immunoSEQ multiplex PCR; TCRdb's copy keeps in-frame clones and lacks some. Of approximately 70,000 clones listed, approximately 80% are singletons. The rearrangement uses TRBV19 and TRBJ1-1; 10 positions agree with TRBD1. Sequences were derived from CD4+ or CD8+ T cells sorted from blood, sampled in a trial of the OX40 agonist ivuxolimab. The sequence came from an adult with an advanced solid tumor such as melanoma, head and neck, liver or kidney cancer. The CDR3 region is CASSSDRGWTEAFF. The CDR3 DNA is TGTGCCAGTAGTTCGGACAGGGGGTGGACTGAAGCTTTCTTT.